This T cell receptor (beta chain) originates from a study of blood T cell repertoires in COVID-19 (dated by TCRdb to 2018 to 2021). Background on the whole study: Collaborator samples came from the United States, Italy and Spain and covered acute and convalescent phases of COVID-19. The dataset comprised deeply sampled blood TCRbeta repertoires from subjects exposed to, actively infected with, or recovered from COVID-19. Where available, HLA class I and class II types were taken from metadata supplied by the sample provider and were not determined by assay-based typing. The material from the prospective study consisted of cDNA or gDNA derived from T cells, B-cell-depleted T cells, or PBMCs. A freely available public database, intended as a resource for researchers studying the immune response to SARS-CoV-2, is where the repertoires were released. Nearly every sample came with metadata listing a de-identified subject ID, COVID-19 status, age in years and sex. The samples were drawn from the first 160 participants of the ongoing ImmuneRACE study and from some 1,300 subjects provided by 6 global collaborators. Beyond this particular receptor, the publication reports: The amount of clinical and demographic metadata varied by source and participant and was provided uncurated.

The collaborating institutions used their own protocols to collect whole blood in K2EDTA tubes. For TCRbeta analysis, collaborators shipped samples as frozen whole blood, isolated PBMCs, or DNA extracted from either of those sample types. TCRbeta CDR3 regions were amplified from genomic DNA by means of the immunoSEQ Assay, a bias-controlled multiplex PCR. Processing in the source paper ran as follows. The number of nucleated cells in each sample was estimated by amplification of reference gene primers within the assay. To quantify the absolute abundance of each unique TCRbeta CDR3 rearrangement, sequence reads were collapsed and filtered. Productive Simpson clonality was computed per sample as the square root of Simpson's diversity index over productive rearrangements. The table was pulled from immuneACCESS by TCRdb, which kept in-frame rearrangements only. Such tables lose some clones; where checked, under half of the loss comes from unresolved V genes, and the rest has no known cause. V and J calls and clone size are given by that table; D and trimming were obtained from the DNA. For this sample there are about 51,000 clones; over 75% appear just once. The leading ten clones occupy 5% to 7% of the sample.

Concerning this clone itself: Its specific antigen is unknown. Base qualities are not recorded, but no much larger clone differs from it by a single base.

From the germline V gene, CDR1 is KGHSH and CDR2 is LQKENI. Including cysteine and phenylalanine, the CDR3 has 15 amino acids. Just the 45-base CDR3 DNA is kept, in frame starting at base 1. Deletion took 4 bases off V and 5 bases off J, with a span of 18 bases between the germline ends. This TCR was recovered from a man aged 45 to 65 with active COVID-19. The sample was peripheral blood. Recombination connected TRBV18 to TRBJ2-7, and possibly TRBD2, on 6 matching bases. In nucleotides, the sequence is TGTGCCAGCTCACTAACCGGCCAGGGAGGACACGAGCAGTACTTC. Its translation reads: CASSLTGQGGHEQYF. The CDR3 plus the reference TRBV18 and TRBJ2-7 genes for the other parts give the full variable domain: NAGVMQNPRHLVRRRGQEARLRCSPMKGHSHVYWYRQLPEEGLKFMVYLQKENIIDESGMPKERFSAEFPKEGPSILRIQQVVRGDSAAYFCASSLTGQGGHEQYFGPGTRLTVT.